A selection of T cell receptor beta chains follows, all from one sample in a study of shared clonotypes between healthy human individuals. TCRdb's copy holds only in-frame clones and misses some; the assay was immunoSEQ multiplex PCR. This repertoire shows about 320,000 clones, about nine tenths found once; its top ten account for under 20%. The specimen was memory CD8+ T cells sorted from blood. All receptors come from a man in his late teens or twenties in good health. Each CDR3 is given with its conserved first and last residue. A D gene is named only where the DNA matches it firmly. The size entry is marked missing in some rows and otherwise reads once, few, many or a size class.

d_gene | abundance | j_gene | v_gene | CDR3nt | CDR3aa
- | once | TRBJ1-1 | TRBV11-2 | TGTGCCAGCAGCCCCAGCTTTGGGACTGAAGCTTTCTTT | CASSPSFGTEAFF
- | - | TRBJ2-3 | TRBV7-2 | TGTGCCAGCAGGGAATCAGGGGGGCCAGATACGCAGTATTTT | CASRESGGPDTQYF
TRBD2 | - | TRBJ2-3 | TRBV4-1 | TGCGCCAGCAGCGAGAGACCGGGACTAGCCCAAGATACGCAGTATTTT | CASSERPGLAQDTQYF
- | - | TRBJ2-7 | TRBV5-1 | TGCGCCAGCAGCTTAGAAGCGTACCCCTACGAGCAGTACTTC | CASSLEAYPYEQYF
TRBD1 | - | TRBJ2-7 | TRBV27 | TGTGCCAGCAGTTTACAGGTCAGGGGGCCCTACGAGCAGTACTTC | CASSLQVRGPYEQYF
- | - | TRBJ2-5 | TRBV5-4 | TGTGCCAGCAGCTTGGATATAGGGAACCAAGAGACCCAGTACTTC | CASSLDIGNQETQYF
- | - | TRBJ2-7 | TRBV10-3 | TGTGCCATCACCCCGACAGACTTATACGAGCAGTACTTC | CAITPTDLYEQYF
- | - | TRBJ2-7 | TRBV6-1 | TGTGCCAGCAGTGAACAGGGAGGATGGGACGAGCAGTACTTC | CASSEQGGWDEQYF
- | once | TRBJ2-2 | TRBV5-4 | TGTGCCAGCAGCCACAAACTTACTAGTATTGTACCCCACGGGGAGCTGTTTTTT | CASSHKLTSIVPHGELFF
TRBD2 | - | TRBJ2-7 | TRBV5-4 | TGTGCCAGCAGCACGGGGACTAGCGGGTTAACCTACGAGCAGTACTTC | CASSTGTSGLTYEQYF
TRBD1 | - | TRBJ2-1 | TRBV14 | TGTGCCAGCAGCCTGACAGGGGGGACGTACAATGAGCAGTTCTTC | CASSLTGGTYNEQFF
TRBD2 | few | TRBJ2-3 | TRBV4-3 | TGCGCCAGCAGCCAAGATAGGACTAGCGGGGGAGGGGCGCAGTATTTT | CASSQDRTSGGGAQYF
- | - | TRBJ1-3 | TRBV11-3 | TGTGCCAGCAGCTTAGATCTGTGCTCTGGAAACACCATATATTTT | CASSLDLCSGNTIYF
- | - | TRBJ2-1 | TRBV7-6 | TGTGCCAGCAGCTTAGCGACTTCCAGCGGCTTCTCCTACAATGAGCAGTTCTTC | CASSLATSSGFSYNEQFF
- | many | TRBJ1-4 | TRBV6-6 | TGTGCCAGCAGTTCCCCCGGAGCTTTTGAAAAACTGTTTTTT | CASSSPGAFEKLFF
- | - | TRBJ2-2 | TRBV28 | TGTGCCATCAACCCGTACAGGAGCACCGGGGAGCTGTTTTTT | CAINPYRSTGELFF
TRBD1 | - | TRBJ1-2 | TRBV5-1 | TGCGCCAGCAATCCCTCCTCCTCGACAGGGAATGGCTACACCTTC | CASNPSSSTGNGYTF
- | - | TRBJ2-3 | TRBV7-6 | TGTGCCAGCAGCTTGTTAGGGTCGACATCTAGCACAGATACGCAGTATTTT | CASSLLGSTSSTDTQYF
- | once | TRBJ1-5 | TRBV2 | TGTGCCAGCAGGTTGCAGGGCGCTAGCAATCAGCCCCAGCATTTT | CASRLQGASNQPQHF
TRBD2 | - | TRBJ2-7 | TRBV27 | TGTGCCAGCAGTATCCGCGGGGGTTCCACCTACGAGCAGTACTTC | CASSIRGGSTYEQYF
TRBD1 | - | TRBJ1-1 | TRBV5-1 | TGCGCCAGCAGCTTGAACAGGGGGCACAACACTGAAGCTTTCTTT | CASSLNRGHNTEAFF
- | - | TRBJ2-7 | TRBV4-1 | TGCGCCAGCAGCCAAACACTAGAATACGAGCAGTACTTC | CASSQTLEYEQYF